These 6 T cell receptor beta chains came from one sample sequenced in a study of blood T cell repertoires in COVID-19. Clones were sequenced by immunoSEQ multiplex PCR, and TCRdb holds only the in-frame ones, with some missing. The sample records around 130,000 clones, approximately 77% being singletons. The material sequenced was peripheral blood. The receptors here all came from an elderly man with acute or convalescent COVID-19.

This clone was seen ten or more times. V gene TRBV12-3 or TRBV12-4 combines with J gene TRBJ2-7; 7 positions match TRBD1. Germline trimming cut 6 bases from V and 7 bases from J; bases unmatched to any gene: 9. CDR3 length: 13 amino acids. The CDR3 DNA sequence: TGTGCCAGCAGCCCCAAGACAGGGTTTGAGCAGTACTTC. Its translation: CASSPKTGFEQYF.

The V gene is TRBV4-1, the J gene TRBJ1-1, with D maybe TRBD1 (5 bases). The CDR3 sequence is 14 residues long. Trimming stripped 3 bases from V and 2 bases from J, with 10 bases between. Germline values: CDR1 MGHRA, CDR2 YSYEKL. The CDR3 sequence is CASSQGQINTEAFF. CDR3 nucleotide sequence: TGCGCCAGCAGCCAGGGGCAGATTAACACTGAAGCTTTCTTT.

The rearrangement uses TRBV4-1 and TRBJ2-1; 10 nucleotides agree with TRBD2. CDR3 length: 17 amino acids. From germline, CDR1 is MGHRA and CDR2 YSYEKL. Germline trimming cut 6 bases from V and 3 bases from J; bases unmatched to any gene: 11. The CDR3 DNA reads TGCGCCAGCAGTCGATACCTAGCGGGGGTGAACTACAATGAGCAGTTCTTC. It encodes CASSRYLAGVNYNEQFF.

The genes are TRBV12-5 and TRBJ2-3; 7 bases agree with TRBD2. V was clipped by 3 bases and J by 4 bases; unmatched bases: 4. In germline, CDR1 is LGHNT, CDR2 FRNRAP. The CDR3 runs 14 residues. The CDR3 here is CASGFGGIADTQYF. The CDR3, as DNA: TGTGCTAGTGGTTTCGGGGGGATCGCAGATACGCAGTATTTT.

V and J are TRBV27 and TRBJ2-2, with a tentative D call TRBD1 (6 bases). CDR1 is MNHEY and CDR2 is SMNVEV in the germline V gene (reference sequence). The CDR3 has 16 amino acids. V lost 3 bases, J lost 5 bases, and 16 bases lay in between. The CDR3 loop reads CASSFSGAVRTGELFF. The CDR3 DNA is TGTGCCAGCAGTTTCTCAGGGGCGGTAAGAACCGGGGAGCTGTTTTTT.

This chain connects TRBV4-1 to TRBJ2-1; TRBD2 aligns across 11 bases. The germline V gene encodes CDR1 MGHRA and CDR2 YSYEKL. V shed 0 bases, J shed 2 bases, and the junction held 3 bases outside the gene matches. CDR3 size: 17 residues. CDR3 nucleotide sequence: TGCGCCAGCAGCCAAGATCCTAGCGGGGGGCCCTACAATGAGCAGTTCTTC. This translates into CASSQDPSGGPYNEQFF.